Listed here are 3 T cell receptor beta chains from one sample, sequenced in a study of T cell changes during pregnancy in multiple sclerosis. Assay: immunoSEQ multiplex PCR; the TCRdb copy retains only in-frame clones and omits some. In the table there are some 80,000 clones, about 96% of which are singletons. The sample here was peripheral blood, taken in the second trimester of pregnancy. Receptors originate from a female donor with multiple sclerosis, enrolled in a pregnancy study.

The genes are TRBV5-4 and TRBJ2-7; 9 bases line up with TRBD2. V was clipped by 4 bases and J by 6 bases; unmatched bases: 8. CDR3 length equals 14 residues. CDR1 and CDR2 (germline): SGHNT, YYREEE (reference sequence). CDR3 residues: CASSVSGRLVEQYF. The CDR3 region has the DNA TGTGCCAGCAGCGTTAGCGGGAGATTAGTCGAGCAGTACTTC.

The chain has TRBV11-3 and TRBJ2-1, with 8 bases identical to TRBD1. After removal of 1 base from V and 5 bases from J, the junction contained 4 bases not matched to a gene. Germline V gene data show CDR1 as SGHNT and CDR2 as YENEEA. CDR3 length: 15 amino acids. CDR3 nucleotides: TGTGCCAGCAGCTTAGCCGGACAGGGAAACAATGAGCAGTTCTTC. Its protein is CASSLAGQGNNEQFF. The full variable domain, rest sourced from reference TRBV11-3 and TRBJ2-1, is EAGVVQSPRYKIIEKKQPVAFWCNPISGHNTLYWYLQNLGQGPELLIRYENEEAVDDSQLPKDRFSAERLKGVDSTLKIQPAELGDSAVYLCASSLAGQGNNEQFFGPGTRLTVL.

The gene calls are TRBV7-2 and TRBJ1-4; a weak D match, TRBD1 (5 bases). The CDR3 has 14 residues. Germline V gene lookup returns CDR1 SGHTA and CDR2 FQGNSA. Trimming shortened V by 2 bases and J by 10 bases, and 14 bases separated the two germline ends. CDR3 amino acids: CASSLNPGYGKLFF. DNA for the CDR3: TGTGCCAGCAGCTTAAACCCAGGGTATGGAAAACTGTTTTTT.